These 27 T cell receptor beta chains originate from one sample sequenced in a study of Tregs in tolerant kidney transplant recipients. The data were produced by immunoSEQ multiplex PCR, yet TCRdb's version contains in-frame clones alone and is incomplete. The table records some 250,000 clones, more than 65% of them present only once. Sequenced input: CD4+ T cells from blood. The receptors come from a human donor in good health.

This chain links TRBV9 with TRBJ2-2; TRBD2 aligns across 11 bases. Germline CDR1 SGDLS, CDR2 YYNGEE. The CDR3 runs 16 residues. J lost 6 bases, V lost 0 bases, and 4 bases had no gene match. The CDR3 is CASSVGLAGGPGELFF. CDR3 DNA: TGTGCCAGCAGCGTAGGGCTAGCGGGGGGCCCCGGGGAGCTGTTTTTT.

This clone was seen once. The V call is TRBV7-8, the J call TRBJ1-2; 7 bases fit TRBD1. The CDR3 is made up of 13 amino acids. Germline CDR1 and CDR2: SGHVS and FQNEAQ. The J segment lost 7 bases and the V segment lost 5 bases, leaving 7 bases of the junction unmatched. The CDR3: CASSQRGTAGYTF. CDR3 nucleotides: TGTGCCAGCAGCCAACGGGGGACAGCTGGCTACACCTTC.

This sequence joins TRBV10-1 and TRBJ2-2; the D is unclear. Trimming stripped 8 bases from V and 4 bases from J, with 5 bases between. Per the germline V gene, CDR1 is WNHNN and CDR2 is SYGVQD (reference sequence). The CDR3 consists of 11 residues. CDR3 protein: CASRGTGELFF. DNA of the CDR3: TGCGCCAGCCGAGGCACCGGGGAGCTGTTTTTT.

V is TRBV11-2 and J is TRBJ2-4; 10 bases match TRBD1. The CDR3 covers 17 residues. Germline lookup yields CDR1 SGHAT and CDR2 FQNNGV. V dropped 3 bases and J dropped 1; count of bases not matched to a gene: 6. The CDR3 region has the DNA TGTGCCAGCAGCTTCAGCAAGGACAGGGGGGCCAAAAACATTCAGTACTTC. Encoded protein: CASSFSKDRGAKNIQYF.

The rearrangement uses TRBV2 and TRBJ1-1; no firm D call. The CDR3 is made up of 10 amino acids. CDR1 is SNHLY and CDR2 is FYNNEI in the germline V gene. V lost 11 bases to trimming and J lost 1 base, with 5 bases between them. The CDR3 DNA sequence: TGTGCCGGTGGGAACACTGAAGCTTTCTTT. As protein: CAGGNTEAFF.

The V gene is TRBV5-1, the J gene TRBJ2-7; D possibly corresponds to TRBD2 (5 bases). Germline V gene lookup returns CDR1 SGHRS and CDR2 YFSETQ. The CDR3 runs to 14 residues. Trimming cost V 2 bases and J 0 bases, with 9 bases left between them. CDR3 DNA sequence: TGCGCCAGCAGCTTCGGGGAAGCCTCCTACGAGCAGTACTTC. This encodes CASSFGEASYEQYF.

J is TRBJ2-7 and V is TRBV11-2; TRBD2 agrees at 13 bases. This CDR3 has 16 residues. Trimming took 1 base from V and 4 from J; bases not matched to a gene: 4. Germline V CDR1 and CDR2: SGHAT, FQNNGV. The CDR3 coding sequence is TGTGCCAGCAGCTTAGCCGGGGGACTAGCGGGATACGAGCAGTACTTC. It is translated as CASSLAGGLAGYEQYF.

V and J are TRBV13 and TRBJ2-1; TRBD2 is a possible D gene (6 bases). Trimming took 5 bases from V and 10 from J, leaving 12 bases between them. This CDR3 contains 12 residues. Germline lookup yields CDR1 PRHDT and CDR2 FYEKMQ (reference sequence). CDR3 coding DNA: TGTGCCAGCAGCCTTAGAGCGGGCGAGCAGTTCTTC. This encodes CASSLRAGEQFF.

This clone was counted only a few times. The chain uses TRBV6-1 and TRBJ2-7, with a weak D call TRBD1 (6 bases). In germline, CDR1 is MNHNS, CDR2 SASEGT. V was shortened by 2 bases and J by 3 bases, with 17 bases between the two germline ends. The CDR3 totals 16 residues. DNA of the CDR3: TGTGCCAGCAGTGAAAGAGCCCGGGACATAAACTACGAGCAGTACTTC. This translates into CASSERARDINYEQYF.

The count of this clone is one. The chain links TRBV13 to TRBJ2-1; possible D gene TRBD2, 6 bases. Germline CDR1 and CDR2: PRHDT and FYEKMQ (reference sequence). Trimming stripped 5 bases from V and 1 base from J, with 12 bases between. The CDR3 has 15 amino acids. The CDR3 protein is CASSTRRGSYNEQFF. CDR3 in DNA: TGTGCCAGCAGCACGCGGCGGGGTTCCTACAATGAGCAGTTCTTC. The full variable domain, rest sourced from reference TRBV13 and TRBJ2-1, is AAGVIQSPRHLIKEKRETATLKCYPIPRHDTVYWYQQGPGQDPQFLISFYEKMQSDKGSIPDRFSAQQFSDYHSELNMSSLELGDSALYFCASSTRRGSYNEQFFGPGTRLTVL.

The chain employs TRBV19 and TRBJ2-2; the match to TRBD1 covers 11 bases. The CDR3 runs 15 residues. Per the germline V gene, CDR1 is LNHDA and CDR2 is SQIVND (reference sequence). With 3 bases clipped from V and 7 bases from J, the junction kept 4 bases outside the gene matches. The CDR3 nucleotides read TGTGCCAGTAGTATGGACAGGGGGCAAGTCGGGGAGCTGTTTTTT. Translated: CASSMDRGQVGELFF.

J is TRBJ2-2 and V is TRBV18; D unresolved. Trimming cost V 6 bases and J 5 bases, with 16 bases left between them. The length of the CDR3 is 15 residues. Germline V gene data show CDR1 as KGHSH and CDR2 as LQKENI. The DNA for the CDR3 is TGTGCCAGCTCCCCATCAAGGGCCGGAACCGGGGAGCTGTTTTTT. Its translation: CASSPSRAGTGELFF.

The J gene is TRBJ1-3, the V gene TRBV7-2, with D unclear. The CDR3 covers 15 residues. V lost 5 bases to trimming and J lost 0 bases, with 11 bases between them. From germline, CDR1 is SGHTA and CDR2 FQGNSA. The chain's CDR3 is CASSHGILSGNTIYF. DNA for the CDR3: TGTGCCAGCAGCCATGGTATACTCTCTGGAAACACCATATATTTT.

The chain is built from TRBV19 and TRBJ2-5; TRBD2 agrees at 14 bases. Germline assignment: CDR1 LNHDA and CDR2 SQIVND (reference sequence). CDR3 length: 15 residues. The ends lost 5 bases at V and 5 bases at J; junction bases unmatched: 4. The CDR3 DNA reads TGTGCCAGTAGTGAATGGACTAGCGGGAGGGAGACCCAGTACTTC. It codes for CASSEWTSGRETQYF.

The rearrangement joins TRBV2 to TRBJ2-3, with 15 positions matching TRBD2. The trim removed 5 bases at V and 3 bases at J, leaving 3 bases unmatched. CDR3 length equals 16 residues. Germline CDR1 reads SNHLY; CDR2 reads FYNNEI. CDR3 nucleotide sequence: TGTGCCAGCAGTCGGACTAGCGGGAGGGTTACAGATACGCAGTATTTT. Translation gives CASSRTSGRVTDTQYF.

In this sample, this clone turned up once. This rearrangement joins TRBV5-1 to TRBJ1-6, with D possibly being TRBD1 (5 bases). Germline-derived CDR1 and CDR2 are SGHRS and YFSETQ. V was trimmed by 6 bases and J by 8 bases, leaving 21 bases between them. The CDR3 contains 16 residues. For the CDR3, the DNA is TGCGCCAGCAATCTCCCGGGACCCCAATGGGATTCACCCCTCCACTTT. It encodes CASNLPGPQWDSPLHF. The whole variable domain, filled in from reference TRBV5-1 and TRBJ1-6, reads KAGVTQTPRYLIKTRGQQVTLSCSPISGHRSVSWYQQTPGQGLQFLFEYFSETQRNKGNFPGRFSGRQFSNSRSEMNVSTLELGDSALYLCASNLPGPQWDSPLHFGNGTRLTVT.

The table lists this clone with a few counts. The genes are TRBV7-2 and TRBJ2-1; D gene unclear. This CDR3 region has 15 residues. Trimming took off 5 bases at V and 9 bases at J, with 20 bases between the two ends. CDR1 is SGHTA and CDR2 is FQGNSA in the germline V gene. CDR3 sequence reads: CASSLWGGHMGEQFF. The CDR3 DNA reads as TGTGCCAGCAGCCTTTGGGGTGGGCATATGGGTGAGCAGTTCTTC.

The chain couples TRBV19 to TRBJ2-1; 11 positions agree with TRBD1. The V gene's germline CDR1 is LNHDA and CDR2 SQIVND (reference sequence). The V segment lost 5 bases and the J segment 6 bases; nucleotides outside the gene matches: 9. The CDR3 is made up of 16 amino acids. Written as DNA, the CDR3 is TGTGCCAGTAGTTCTTCCCGCGGGACAGGGGGCAATGAGCAGTTCTTC. It codes for CASSSSRGTGGNEQFF.

The chain links TRBV5-1 to TRBJ2-1; D is undetermined. Germline values: CDR1 SGHRS, CDR2 YFSETQ. The length of the CDR3 is 13 residues. Trimming removed 0 bases from V and 9 bases from J, with 10 bases in between. The CDR3 DNA reads as TGCGCCAGCAGCTTGGGGGGATTGCTTGAGCAGTTCTTC. This translates into CASSLGGLLEQFF.

The chain couples TRBV2 to TRBJ1-4; D is possibly TRBD1 (6 bases). CDR1 is SNHLY, CDR2 FYNNEI, per germline. Trimming removed 6 bases from V and 7 bases from J, with 18 bases in between. This CDR3 is built from 15 residues. This CDR3 is CASRERQVRGEKLFF. In nucleotides, the CDR3 is TGTGCCAGCAGGGAGAGACAGGTCCGCGGTGAAAAACTGTTTTTT.

As for this clone: The identical CDR3 is also encoded by other nucleotide sequences in the sample. The chain carries TRBV6-5 and TRBJ2-7; D is possibly TRBD2 (6 bases). There are 13 residues in the CDR3. Germline CDR1 is MNHEY and CDR2 is SVGAGI. Trimming pared 2 bases from V and 3 bases from J, leaving 8 bases between. CDR3 nucleotides: TGTGCCAGCAGTTACCCCGGGAGCTACGAGCAGTACTTC. Encoded protein: CASSYPGSYEQYF.

The V gene is TRBV11-2, the J gene TRBJ2-7; 9 nucleotides agree with TRBD2. CDR1 and CDR2 from the germline V gene are SGHAT and FQNNGV. The ends lost 1 base at V and 4 bases at J; junction bases unmatched: 11. The CDR3 length is 17 residues. In DNA form, the CDR3 reads TGTGCCAGCAGCTTAGTCGAGGTTAGCGGGAGCGCTTACGAGCAGTACTTC. Its translation is CASSLVEVSGSAYEQYF.

This sequence joins TRBV5-1 and TRBJ1-1; D might be TRBD1 (6 bases). This CDR3 comprises 13 residues. V lost 2 bases, J lost 4 bases, and 9 bases lay in between. The germline V gene has CDR1 SGHRS and CDR2 YFSETQ. The CDR3 bases are TGCGCCAGCAGCTTACAGGGAGGCACTGAAGCTTTCTTT. As protein: CASSLQGGTEAFF.

The chain carries TRBV11-2 and TRBJ2-1, with TRBD2 as a possible D gene (5 bases). The CDR3 is made up of 14 amino acids. With 2 bases removed from V and 8 bases from J, the gap between germline ends came to 13 bases. CDR1 and CDR2 from the germline V gene are SGHAT and FQNNGV. The CDR3 nucleotides are TGTGCCAGCAGCTTACTAGTGCGGAGGCATGAGCAGTTCTTC. Protein sequence: CASSLLVRRHEQFF.

The chain combines TRBV27 with TRBJ1-6; TRBD1 matches 9 bases. J lost 8 bases, V lost 4 bases, and 15 bases had no gene match. CDR1 and CDR2 (germline): MNHEY, SMNVEV (reference sequence). The CDR3 spans 18 residues. CDR3 sequence reads: CASSSHGTGLALDSPLHF. CDR3 bases: TGTGCCAGCAGTTCCCACGGGACAGGGCTCGCCCTGGATTCACCCCTCCACTTT.

The V call is TRBV11-1, the J call TRBJ1-4; 8 bases fit TRBD1. Germline V gene lookup returns CDR1 SGHAT and CDR2 FQDESV (reference sequence). The CDR3 consists of 16 residues. Losses at the gene ends were 5 bases for V and 11 bases for J; bases not matched to a gene: 16. In DNA, the CDR3 is TGTGCCAGCAGCCCGAGGACAGGGCGCGTAAGATCGAAACTGTTTTTT. Translated, it gives CASSPRTGRVRSKLFF.

The genes are TRBV2 and TRBJ2-6; 7 nucleotides match TRBD1. Germline V lookup: CDR1 SNHLY, CDR2 FYNNEI. This CDR3 spans 15 amino acids. V shed 4 bases and J 4 bases; nucleotides not matched to a gene: 4. CDR3 sequence (DNA): TGTGCCAGCAGTGTTGAGGGGGCCGGGGCCAACGTCCTGACTTTC. Protein: CASSVEGAGANVLTF. The variable domain in full, with the rest retrieved from reference TRBV2 and TRBJ2-6, is EPEVTQTPSHQVTQMGQEVILRCVPISNHLYFYWYRQILGQKVEFLVSFYNNEISEKSEIFDDQFSVERPDGSNFTLKIRSTKLEDSAMYFCASSVEGAGANVLTFGAGSRLTVL.